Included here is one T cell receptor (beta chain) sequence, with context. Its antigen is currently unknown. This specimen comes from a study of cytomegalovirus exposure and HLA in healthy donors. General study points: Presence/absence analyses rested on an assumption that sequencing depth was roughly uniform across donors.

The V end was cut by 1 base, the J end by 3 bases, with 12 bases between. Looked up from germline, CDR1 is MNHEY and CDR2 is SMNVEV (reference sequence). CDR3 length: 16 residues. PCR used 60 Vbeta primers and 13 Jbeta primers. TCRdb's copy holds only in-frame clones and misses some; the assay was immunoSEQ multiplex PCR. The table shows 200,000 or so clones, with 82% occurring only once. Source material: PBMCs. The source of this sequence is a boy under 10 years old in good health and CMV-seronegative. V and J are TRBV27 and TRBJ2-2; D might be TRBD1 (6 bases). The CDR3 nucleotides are TGTGCCAGCAGTTTATTTGGGACAAGAGACACCGGGGAGCTGTTTTTT. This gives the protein CASSLFGTRDTGELFF.